This entry is about one T cell receptor beta chain. Antigen: not known. CD4+ cells were sorted into CD25-high CD127-low regulatory cells and CD25-low CD127-high conventional cells. Primers: 52 TRBV forward and 13 TRBJ reverse. This table comes from immunoSEQ multiplex PCR, and its TCRdb copy is limited to in-frame clones, with some not included. The sample lists 30,000 to 40,000 clones; 85% to 95% were seen once. The sample belongs to a study of regulatory T cells. Study results and caveats: Hydrophobic residues at CDR3 positions 6 and 7 were enriched in conventional CD4+ T cells of CD3G-deficient patients. Patient repertoires had restricted TRB V-J pairs and skewed V and J usage, most in Tregs.

The CDR3 contains 16 residues. The V gene end was trimmed by 0 bases and the J gene end by 2 bases; junction bases not matched to a gene: 6. Per the germline V gene, CDR1 is SGHRS and CDR2 is YFSETQ. The receptor's source is a child younger than 10 with CD3G deficiency. The sequenced sample consisted of conventional CD4+ T cells sorted from blood. This rearrangement joins TRBV5-1 to TRBJ2-7; 9 bases agree with TRBD2. DNA of the CDR3: TGCGCCAGCAGCTTGGGATCCGGACTAGCGACCTACGAGCAGTACTTC. Residues: CASSLGSGLATYEQYF.